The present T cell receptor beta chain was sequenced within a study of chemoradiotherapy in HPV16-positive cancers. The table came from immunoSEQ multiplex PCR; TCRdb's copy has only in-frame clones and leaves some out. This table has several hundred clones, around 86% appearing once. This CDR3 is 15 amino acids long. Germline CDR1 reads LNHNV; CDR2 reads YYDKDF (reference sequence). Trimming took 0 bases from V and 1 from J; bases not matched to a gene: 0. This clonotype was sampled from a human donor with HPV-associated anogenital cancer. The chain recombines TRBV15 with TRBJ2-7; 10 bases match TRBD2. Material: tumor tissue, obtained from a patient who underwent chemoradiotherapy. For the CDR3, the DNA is TGTGCCACCAGCAGAGATAGCGGGGGGTCCTACGAGCAGTACTTC. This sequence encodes CATSRDSGGSYEQYF.